This TCR beta chain was captured in a study of blood T cell repertoires in COVID-19. Sequencing used immunoSEQ multiplex PCR; TCRdb keeps in-frame clones, though not all of them. The table shows 250,000 or so clones, with more than 75% occurring only once. Participants came from about two dozen US areas, aged about 18 to 90 years. Germline V lookup: CDR1 MDHEN, CDR2 SYDVKM. V was pared by 8 bases and J by 3 bases, with 17 bases between. The CDR3 runs to 14 residues. The receptor's source is a woman aged 18-35 years who had recovered from COVID-19. Sequencing was done on a sample of PBMCs or T cells enriched from blood (not recorded which). J is TRBJ2-7 and V is TRBV28; D possibly corresponds to TRBD2 (6 bases). As DNA, the CDR3 is TGTGCCAGCGGACACACGGGAGACATCTACGAGCAGTACTTC. It specifies CASGHTGDIYEQYF.